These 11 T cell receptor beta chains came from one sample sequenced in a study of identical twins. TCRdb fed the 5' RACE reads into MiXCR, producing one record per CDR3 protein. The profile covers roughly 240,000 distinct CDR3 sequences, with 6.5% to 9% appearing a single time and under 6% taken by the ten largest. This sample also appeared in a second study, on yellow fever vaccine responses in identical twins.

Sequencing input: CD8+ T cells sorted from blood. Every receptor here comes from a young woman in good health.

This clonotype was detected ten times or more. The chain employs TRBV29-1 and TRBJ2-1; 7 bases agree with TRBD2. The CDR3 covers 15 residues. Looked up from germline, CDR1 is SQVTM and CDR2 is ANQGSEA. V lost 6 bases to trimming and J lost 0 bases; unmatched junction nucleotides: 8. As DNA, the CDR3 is TGCAGCGTCAACGGTCTAGCGGACTCCTACAATGAGCAGTTCTTC. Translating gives CSVNGLADSYNEQFF.

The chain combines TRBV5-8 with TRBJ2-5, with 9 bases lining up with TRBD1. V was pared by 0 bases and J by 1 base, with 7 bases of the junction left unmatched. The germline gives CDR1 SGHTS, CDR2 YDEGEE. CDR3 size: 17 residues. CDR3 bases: TGTGCCAGCAGCTTGGATTGGACAGGGGTACGCCAAGAGACCCAGTACTTC. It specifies CASSLDWTGVRQETQYF.

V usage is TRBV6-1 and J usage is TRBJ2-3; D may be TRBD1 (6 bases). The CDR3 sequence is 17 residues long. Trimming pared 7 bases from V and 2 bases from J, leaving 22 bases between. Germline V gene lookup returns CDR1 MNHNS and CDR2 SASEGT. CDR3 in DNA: TGTGCCAGCATCCTGGACAGCCCTAGCTCTTACACAGATACGCAGTATTTT. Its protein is CASILDSPSSYTDTQYF.

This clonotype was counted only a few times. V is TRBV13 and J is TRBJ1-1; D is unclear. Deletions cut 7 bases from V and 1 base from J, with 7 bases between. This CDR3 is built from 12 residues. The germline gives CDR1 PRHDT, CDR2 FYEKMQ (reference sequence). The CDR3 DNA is TGTGCCAGCACGGCCGAGAACACTGAAGCTTTCTTT. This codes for CASTAENTEAFF.

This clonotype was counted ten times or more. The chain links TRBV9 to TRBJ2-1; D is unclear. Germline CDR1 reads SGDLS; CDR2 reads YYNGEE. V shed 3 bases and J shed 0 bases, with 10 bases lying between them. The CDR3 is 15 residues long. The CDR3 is CASSAGPGSYNEQFF. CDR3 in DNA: TGTGCCAGCAGCGCGGGCCCCGGCTCCTACAATGAGCAGTTCTTC.

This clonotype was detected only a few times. CDR3 region: CASSELGGVGYNEQFF. The CDR3 coding sequence is TGTGCCAGCAGTGAATTGGGGGGAGTGGGCTACAATGAGCAGTTCTTC. The chain uses TRBV25-1 and TRBJ2-1, with a possible D match to TRBD2 (6 bases). The V and J ends lost 1 base and 3 bases respectively, with 13 bases between them. The CDR3 is 16 amino acids. Germline CDR1 is MGHDK and CDR2 is SYGVNS.

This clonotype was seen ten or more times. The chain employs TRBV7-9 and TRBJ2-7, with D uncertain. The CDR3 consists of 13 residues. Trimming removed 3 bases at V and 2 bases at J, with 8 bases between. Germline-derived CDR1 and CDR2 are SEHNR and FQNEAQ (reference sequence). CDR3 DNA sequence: TGTGCCAGCAGCTTCGTCATAGCCTACGAGCAGTACTTC. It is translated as CASSFVIAYEQYF.

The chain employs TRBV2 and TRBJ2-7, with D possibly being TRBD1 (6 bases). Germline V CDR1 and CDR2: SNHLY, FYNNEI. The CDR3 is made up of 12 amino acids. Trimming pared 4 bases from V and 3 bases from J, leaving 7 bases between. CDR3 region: CASSVDSYEQYV. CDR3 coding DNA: TGTGCCAGCAGTGTGGACAGCTACGAGCAGTACGTC.

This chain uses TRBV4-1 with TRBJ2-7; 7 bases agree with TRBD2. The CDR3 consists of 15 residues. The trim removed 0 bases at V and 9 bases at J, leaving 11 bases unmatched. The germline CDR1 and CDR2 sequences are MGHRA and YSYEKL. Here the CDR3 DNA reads TGCGCCAGCAGCCAAGAGGGAGGGGCCGGCCGGTTGCAGTACGTC. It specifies CASSQEGGAGRLQYV.

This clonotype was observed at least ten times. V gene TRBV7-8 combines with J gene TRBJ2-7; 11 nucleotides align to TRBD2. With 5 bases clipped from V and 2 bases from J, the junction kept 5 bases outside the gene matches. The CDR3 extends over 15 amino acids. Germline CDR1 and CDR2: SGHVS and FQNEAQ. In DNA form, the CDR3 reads TGTGCCAGCAGCCGCACTAGCGGGAGCACCTACGAGCAGTACTTC. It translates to CASSRTSGSTYEQYF.

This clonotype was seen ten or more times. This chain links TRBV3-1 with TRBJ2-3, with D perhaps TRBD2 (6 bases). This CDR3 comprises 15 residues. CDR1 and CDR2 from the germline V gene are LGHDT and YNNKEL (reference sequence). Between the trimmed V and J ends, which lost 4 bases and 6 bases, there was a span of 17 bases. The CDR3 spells CASSRSDYPLDTQYF. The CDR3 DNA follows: TGTGCCAGCAGCCGGTCGGACTACCCACTGGATACGCAGTATTTT.